The 16 T cell receptor beta chains below all came from one sample that was sequenced in a study of T-cell memory formation after mild COVID-19. TCRdb re-analysed the 5' RACE reads in MiXCR, keeping a single row per CDR3 protein. The table includes hundreds of thousands of distinct CDR3 sequences, 15% to 20% detected once. Material: PBMCs or a T cell subset sorted from them (not recorded which). The source is an adult woman who had mild COVID-19 (a few samples of this study predate the infection). Cell type and time point are not known.

This clonotype showed up many times. V usage is TRBV29-1 and J usage is TRBJ2-7, with 7 bases fitting TRBD2. Germline V gene data show CDR1 as SQVTM and CDR2 as ANQGSEA. This CDR3 contains 16 residues. The CDR3 region is CRGGTDCGIRSYEQYF. The DNA for the CDR3 is TGCAGGGGAGGGACCGATTGCGGGATCCGCTCCTACGAGCAGTACTTC.

Only a few counts were recorded for this clonotype. The chain couples TRBV5-1 to TRBJ2-7; no firm D call. The CDR3 length is 14 residues. Looked up from germline, CDR1 is SGHRS and CDR2 is YFSETQ. The V gene lost 6 bases and the J gene lost 0 bases, with 13 bases spanning the gap. The CDR3 bases are TGCGCCAGCACCTCAAATCCGAGCTCCTACGAGCAGTACTTC. Translating it yields CASTSNPSSYEQYF. The full variable domain, rest sourced from reference TRBV5-1 and TRBJ2-7, is KAGVTQTPRYLIKTRGQQVTLSCSPISGHRSVSWYQQTPGQGLQFLFEYFSETQRNKGNFPGRFSGRQFSNSRSEMNVSTLELGDSALYLCASTSNPSSYEQYFGPGTRLTVT.

This sequence joins TRBV27 and TRBJ2-5, with 7 nucleotides matching TRBD2. Germline-derived CDR1 and CDR2 are MNHEY and SMNVEV (reference sequence). CDR3 length: 15 residues. The ends lost 3 bases at V and 4 bases at J; junction bases unmatched: 8. CDR3 nucleotides: TGTGCCAGCAGTTTCGGGGGGACTATCCTAGAGACCCAGTACTTC. This sequence encodes CASSFGGTILETQYF.

This chain uses TRBV20-1 with TRBJ2-1; 15 bases fit TRBD2. The CDR3 is made up of 16 amino acids. Germline loops: CDR1 DFQATT, CDR2 SNEGSKA (reference sequence). Losses at the gene ends were 3 bases for V and 8 bases for J; bases not matched to a gene: 8. The CDR3 is CSARDSGTSGRHEQFF. The CDR3 DNA reads TGCAGTGCTAGGGATTCCGGGACTAGCGGGAGGCATGAGCAGTTCTTC.

This chain joins TRBV3-1 and TRBJ2-1, with no clear D. The CDR3 covers 15 residues. The germline gives CDR1 LGHDT, CDR2 YNNKEL (reference sequence). The germline V and J ends were trimmed by 0 bases and 8 bases, with 14 bases remaining between them. This chain's CDR3 is CASSQEYPLPHEQFF. CDR3 bases: TGTGCCAGCAGCCAAGAATACCCCTTGCCCCATGAGCAGTTCTTC.

The chain links TRBV12-3 or TRBV12-4 to TRBJ1-1, with D perhaps matching TRBD1 (6 bases). The CDR3 covers 16 residues. V was clipped by 5 bases and J by 0 bases, with 16 bases between them. The CDR3 sequence: CASSPDGGLMNTEAFF. As DNA, the CDR3 is TGTGCCAGCAGTCCGGACGGGGGGCTGATGAACACTGAAGCTTTCTTT.

At least ten counts were recorded for this clonotype. The chain is built from TRBV10-3 and TRBJ2-1, with 12 bases identical to TRBD2. The germline gives CDR1 ENHRY, CDR2 SYGVKD. CDR3 size: 15 residues. Unmatched junction bases numbered 2, after V lost 4 bases and J lost 4 bases. The CDR3: CAISGGLAGYNEQFF. Written as DNA, the CDR3 is TGTGCCATCAGTGGAGGACTAGCGGGGTACAATGAGCAGTTCTTC.

The chain links TRBV20-1 to TRBJ2-7, with 12 positions matching TRBD1. The germline V gene has CDR1 DFQATT and CDR2 SNEGSKA (reference sequence). V was pared by 5 bases and J by 7 bases, with 9 bases of the junction left unmatched. The CDR3 has 14 residues. CDR3: CSAPPGQGAGEQYF. The CDR3 DNA is TGCAGTGCTCCGCCGGGACAGGGGGCTGGGGAGCAGTACTTC.

The chain combines TRBV20-1 with TRBJ1-6; D unclear. Germline lookup yields CDR1 DFQATT and CDR2 SNEGSKA (reference sequence). This CDR3 region has 12 residues. Between the trimmed V and J ends, which lost 2 bases and 7 bases, there was a span of 6 bases. The CDR3 is CSARRPNSPLHF. The CDR3 DNA reads as TGCAGTGCTAGACGGCCAAATTCACCCCTCCACTTT.

This clonotype was detected only a few times. The chain couples TRBV16 to TRBJ2-1, with D perhaps TRBD2 (5 bases). Germline-derived CDR1 and CDR2 are KGHSY and FQNENV. There are 12 residues in the CDR3. Trimming stripped 6 bases from V and 9 bases from J, with 12 bases between. The CDR3 coding sequence is TGTGCCAGCAGTGCAGACCGGGGTGAGCAGTTCTTC. Protein sequence: CASSADRGEQFF.

The chain has TRBV11-2 and TRBJ2-3, with TRBD2 identical over 10 bases. The CDR3 length is 17 residues. CDR1 and CDR2 from the germline V gene are SGHAT and FQNNGV. V was clipped by 2 bases and J by 6 bases; unmatched bases: 11. The DNA for the CDR3 is TGTGCCAGCAGCTTACTAGCGGGAGTCCCTTTTCACGATACGCAGTATTTT. It yields the protein CASSLLAGVPFHDTQYF.

This clonotype was seen at least ten times. The J gene is TRBJ2-1, the V gene TRBV3-1, with D unclear. Trimming cost V 4 bases and J 8 bases, with 12 bases left between them. This CDR3 region has 13 residues. CDR1 and CDR2 from the germline V gene are LGHDT and YNNKEL (reference sequence). CDR3 residues: CASSPDPVDEQFF. DNA of the CDR3: TGTGCCAGCAGCCCCGACCCCGTGGATGAGCAGTTCTTC.

The chain links TRBV7-3 to TRBJ2-2; D is ambiguous. The germline gives CDR1 SGHTA, CDR2 FQGTGA. This CDR3 has 16 amino acids. V was trimmed by 1 base and J by 2 bases, leaving 11 bases between them. CDR3 loop: CASSLMVLTNTGELFF. The CDR3 bases are TGTGCCAGCAGCTTAATGGTCCTAACCAACACCGGGGAGCTGTTTTTT.

This chain connects TRBV9 to TRBJ2-7; D is ambiguous. V lost 0 bases, J lost 1 base, and 17 bases lay in between. Germline CDR1 reads SGDLS; CDR2 reads YYNGEE. The CDR3 is made up of 17 amino acids. The CDR3 spells CASSVARVTLGSYEQYF. In DNA, the CDR3 is TGTGCCAGCAGCGTAGCCCGGGTCACCCTAGGGTCCTACGAGCAGTACTTC.

In this sample, this clonotype turned up a few times. V and J are TRBV13 and TRBJ2-7; D possibly uses TRBD1 or TRBD2 (5 bases each). V lost 5 bases, J lost 0 bases, and 14 bases lay in between. The germline gives CDR1 PRHDT, CDR2 FYEKMQ (reference sequence). There are 15 residues in the CDR3. Here the CDR3 reads CASSPADGTSYEQYF. The CDR3 DNA is TGTGCCAGCAGCCCAGCGGACGGGACCTCCTACGAGCAGTACTTC.

This clonotype was counted only a few times. This CDR3 reads CASSLTGLTEAFF. CDR3 in DNA: TGTGCCAGCAGTTTGACAGGGCTCACTGAAGCTTTCTTT. The chain couples TRBV12-3 or TRBV12-4 to TRBJ1-1, with TRBD1 identical over 7 bases. V dropped 3 bases and J dropped 4; count of bases not matched to a gene: 2. This CDR3 spans 13 amino acids.